The 23 T cell receptor beta chains below come from one sample, sequenced in a study of cytomegalovirus exposure and HLA in healthy donors. The PCR had 60 Vbeta and 13 Jbeta primers. This table comes from immunoSEQ multiplex PCR, and its TCRdb copy is limited to in-frame clones, with some not included. The data show about 140,000 clones, about 78% seen once. The sample was PBMCs. The receptor source for this set is a male donor in good health and CMV-seronegative.

This chain's CDR3 is CASSTRLAFGVDTQYF. In nucleotides, the CDR3 is TGTGCCAGTAGTACTCGACTAGCCTTTGGGGTGGATACGCAGTATTTT. The V call is TRBV19, the J call TRBJ2-3, with 7 bases identical to TRBD2. Germline CDR1 and CDR2: LNHDA and SQIVND (reference sequence). V was pared by 4 bases and J by 6 bases, with 13 bases of the junction left unmatched. There are 16 residues in the CDR3.

The chain recombines TRBV9 with TRBJ2-1; weak D call: TRBD1 (6 bases). Germline values: CDR1 SGDLS, CDR2 YYNGEE. Trimming cost V 0 bases and J 3 bases, with 13 bases left between them. The CDR3 consists of 16 residues. CDR3 region: CASSVARTANYNEQFF. Here the CDR3 DNA reads TGTGCCAGCAGCGTAGCCAGGACAGCTAACTACAATGAGCAGTTCTTC.

The chain is built from TRBV11-2 and TRBJ2-1, with TRBD2 matching 11 bases. This CDR3 contains 16 residues. Germline loops: CDR1 SGHAT, CDR2 FQNNGV. The J segment lost 7 bases and the V segment lost 1 base, leaving 6 bases of the junction unmatched. The CDR3 DNA is TGTGCCAGCAGCTTAGTCCCGGGACTAGCGGTAAATGAGCAGTTCTTC. It specifies CASSLVPGLAVNEQFF. The full variable domain, its missing parts supplied by reference TRBV11-2 and TRBJ2-1, is EAGVAQSPRYKIIEKRQSVAFWCNPISGHATLYWYQQILGQGPKLLIQFQNNGVVDDSQLPKDRFSAERLKGVDSTLKIQPAKLEDSAVYLCASSLVPGLAVNEQFFGPGTRLTVL.

The chain uses TRBV30 and TRBJ2-7; D may be TRBD2 (5 bases). Per the germline V gene, CDR1 is GTSNPN and CDR2 is SVGIG (reference sequence). The V end was cut by 1 base, the J end by 2 bases, with 12 bases between. The CDR3 length is 14 residues. The chain's CDR3 is CAWSGFGKTYEQYF. The CDR3 DNA follows: TGTGCCTGGAGTGGGTTCGGGAAGACCTACGAGCAGTACTTC.

The V and J genes are TRBV29-1 and TRBJ2-5; 9 bases match TRBD1. Germline CDR1 SQVTM, CDR2 ANQGSEA. The V gene end was trimmed by 8 bases and the J gene end by 5 bases; junction bases not matched to a gene: 9. This CDR3 is built from 13 residues. The CDR3, as DNA: TGCAGCTTTGGACAGGGGAAAAAGGAGACCCAGTACTTC. This translates into CSFGQGKKETQYF.

The rearrangement uses TRBV6-5 and TRBJ1-1, with D tentatively TRBD1 (5 bases). Trimming stripped 0 bases from V and 1 base from J, with 9 bases between. The V gene's germline CDR1 is MNHEY and CDR2 SVGAGI. The CDR3 covers 15 residues. The CDR3 region has the DNA TGTGCCAGCAGTTACTCTGGCAGGGCGAACACTGAAGCTTTCTTT. Translating gives CASSYSGRANTEAFF.

The chain links TRBV19 to TRBJ1-4; D is perhaps TRBD1 (5 bases). V lost 6 bases and J lost 10, with 9 bases in between. The CDR3 is 11 amino acids. CDR1 and CDR2 (germline): LNHDA, SQIVND (reference sequence). The chain's CDR3 is CASSGGGKLFF. CDR3 bases: TGTGCCAGTAGCGGGGGGGGAAAACTGTTTTTT. The variable domain in full, completed from reference TRBV19 and TRBJ1-4, reads DGGITQSPKYLFRKEGQNVTLSCEQNLNHDAMYWYRQDPGQGLRLIYYSQIVNDFQKGDIAEGYSVSREKKESFPLTVTSAQKNPTAFYLCASSGGGKLFFGSGTQLSVL.

The chain couples TRBV7-9 to TRBJ1-2, with 8 bases fitting TRBD1. This CDR3 spans 17 amino acids. CDR1 is SEHNR and CDR2 is FQNEAQ in the germline V gene (reference sequence). V gave up 5 bases and J gave up 6 bases; unmatched junction bases: 17. In nucleotides, the CDR3 is TGTGCCAGCAGCCCCGGGAACAGGGGGAGACGTGGGGATGGCTACACCTTC. Amino acid sequence: CASSPGNRGRRGDGYTF.

Note on this clone: Sequence at one end of the junction differs from germline and may be a read error. V usage is TRBV27 and J usage is TRBJ1-4, with no clear D. Germline assignment: CDR1 MNHEY and CDR2 SMNVEV (reference sequence). The CDR3 consists of 14 residues. The CDR3 region is CASSPWDTSEKLFF. The CDR3 region has the DNA TGTGCCAGCAGTCCTTGGGATACTAGTGAAAAACTGTTTTTT.

There are a few counts of this clone. The chain carries TRBV6-5 and TRBJ1-5, with 7 bases fitting TRBD1. The CDR3 runs 13 residues. V lost 5 bases and J lost 5; bases outside the gene matches: 3. CDR1 MNHEY and CDR2 SVGAGI come from the germline V gene. The chain's CDR3 is CASSRTGDQPQHF. The DNA of the CDR3 is TGTGCCAGCAGTCGAACAGGGGATCAGCCCCAGCATTTT.

The chain has TRBV5-1 and TRBJ1-2; tentative D call: TRBD1 (6 bases). CDR1 is SGHRS, CDR2 YFSETQ, per germline. This CDR3 comprises 12 residues. V lost 4 bases and J lost 4, with 8 bases in between. As DNA, the CDR3 is TGCGCCAGCAGCCAACAGGGCTATGGCTACACCTTC. It is translated as CASSQQGYGYTF.

This clone was seen only once. CDR3 nucleotide sequence: TGTGCCAGCGTCTCCAGGGTCAGCACAGATACGCAGTATTTT. Residues: CASVSRVSTDTQYF. The chain couples TRBV19 to TRBJ2-3; possible D gene TRBD1, 5 bases. With 9 bases removed from V and 0 bases from J, the gap between germline ends came to 13 bases. Germline lookup yields CDR1 LNHDA and CDR2 SQIVND (reference sequence). The CDR3 has 14 amino acids.

This clone was seen once. The CDR3 DNA sequence: TGTGCCACCAGGAATAGGACTAGCGGTCGGGAGCAGTACTTC. It encodes CATRNRTSGREQYF. The gene calls are TRBV11-2 and TRBJ2-7, with TRBD2 matching 10 bases. Trimming took 10 bases from V and 7 from J; bases not matched to a gene: 13. The CDR3 is made up of 14 amino acids. Germline-derived CDR1 and CDR2 are SGHAT and FQNNGV.

The V call is TRBV27, the J call TRBJ1-6; D not resolved. The CDR3 extends over 14 amino acids. Trimming removed 7 bases from V and 8 bases from J, with 15 bases in between. Germline V gene data show CDR1 as MNHEY and CDR2 as SMNVEV (reference sequence). The DNA for the CDR3 is TGTGCCAGCACCCTGACATTCAGTGATTCACCCCTCCACTTT. It translates to CASTLTFSDSPLHF.

This sequence joins TRBV27 and TRBJ1-2, with 9 bases aligning to TRBD1. Germline-derived CDR1 and CDR2 are MNHEY and SMNVEV (reference sequence). The CDR3 has 14 residues. The junction had 5 bases not matched to a gene; V was cut back by 3 bases and J by 6 bases. The CDR3 loop reads CASSFGDRADGYTF. The CDR3 DNA reads as TGTGCCAGCAGTTTCGGGGACAGGGCGGATGGCTACACCTTC.

This clone occurred once. The chain recombines TRBV7-9 with TRBJ1-2; a possible D gene is TRBD1 (6 bases). The CDR3 covers 16 residues. Germline V gene lookup returns CDR1 SEHNR and CDR2 FQNEAQ (reference sequence). With 2 bases removed from V and 5 bases from J, the gap between germline ends came to 18 bases. Written as DNA, the CDR3 is TGTGCCAGCAGCTTAAGGGGGACGGGCAGCCCTTATGGCTACACCTTC. Its translation is CASSLRGTGSPYGYTF.

The chain joins TRBV18 to TRBJ2-1, with unresolved D. Germline CDR1 and CDR2: KGHSH and LQKENI. V was trimmed by 2 bases and J by 7 bases, leaving 9 bases between them. This CDR3 comprises 13 residues. The CDR3 bases are TGTGCCAGCTCACCAGAGTATTTGAATGAGCAGTTCTTC. Protein: CASSPEYLNEQFF.

V and J are TRBV7-8 and TRBJ1-4, with unresolved D. Germline CDR1 and CDR2: SGHVS and FQNEAQ. The germline V and J ends were trimmed by 5 bases and 8 bases, with 9 bases remaining between them. This CDR3 is 12 amino acids long. CDR3 sequence reads: CASSRGLEKLFF. Here the CDR3 DNA reads TGTGCCAGCAGCCGTGGCCTCGAAAAACTGTTTTTT.

The chain joins TRBV30 to TRBJ2-5, with 7 bases matching TRBD2. The trim removed 0 bases at V and 1 base at J, leaving 5 bases unmatched. Germline-derived CDR1 and CDR2 are GTSNPN and SVGIG (reference sequence). The CDR3 consists of 15 residues. CDR3 residues: CAWSVGRDFQETQYF. The CDR3 DNA follows: TGTGCCTGGAGTGTAGGGAGGGACTTCCAAGAGACCCAGTACTTC.

This chain links TRBV29-1 with TRBJ2-1; D is undetermined. V was trimmed by 6 bases and J by 7 bases, leaving 7 bases between them. The germline V gene has CDR1 SQVTM and CDR2 ANQGSEA. CDR3 length equals 10 residues. The CDR3 DNA sequence: TGCAGCGTGACTCGAAATGAGCAGTTCTTC. The encoded protein is CSVTRNEQFF.

The chain combines TRBV19 with TRBJ2-1; D perhaps matches TRBD2 (6 bases). This CDR3 comprises 18 residues. CDR1 is LNHDA and CDR2 is SQIVND in the germline V gene (reference sequence). V dropped 3 bases and J dropped 12 bases, with 30 bases sitting between them. The CDR3 DNA follows: TGTGCCAGTAGTATTTCCGGGACTCCGCGGCAGCGATTCCCTAGGCAGTTCTTC. Translating gives CASSISGTPRQRFPRQFF.

This chain connects TRBV7-6 to TRBJ1-2, with TRBD1 matching over 7 bases. The J segment lost 2 bases and the V segment lost 5 bases, leaving 2 bases of the junction unmatched. Germline V lookup: CDR1 SGHVS, CDR2 FNYEAQ. This CDR3 is built from 13 residues. The CDR3 sequence is CASSPTGNYGYTF. In nucleotides, the CDR3 is TGTGCCAGCAGCCCGACAGGGAACTATGGCTACACCTTC.

The rearrangement links TRBV9 to TRBJ2-2; 8 bases are shared with TRBD1. The CDR3 has 14 residues. Trimming cost V 4 bases and J 5 bases; bases outside gene matches: 4. Germline CDR1 reads SGDLS; CDR2 reads YYNGEE. As DNA, the CDR3 is TGTGCCAGCAGCCCAGGGGGCGCAACCGGGGAGCTGTTTTTT. The encoded protein is CASSPGGATGELFF.